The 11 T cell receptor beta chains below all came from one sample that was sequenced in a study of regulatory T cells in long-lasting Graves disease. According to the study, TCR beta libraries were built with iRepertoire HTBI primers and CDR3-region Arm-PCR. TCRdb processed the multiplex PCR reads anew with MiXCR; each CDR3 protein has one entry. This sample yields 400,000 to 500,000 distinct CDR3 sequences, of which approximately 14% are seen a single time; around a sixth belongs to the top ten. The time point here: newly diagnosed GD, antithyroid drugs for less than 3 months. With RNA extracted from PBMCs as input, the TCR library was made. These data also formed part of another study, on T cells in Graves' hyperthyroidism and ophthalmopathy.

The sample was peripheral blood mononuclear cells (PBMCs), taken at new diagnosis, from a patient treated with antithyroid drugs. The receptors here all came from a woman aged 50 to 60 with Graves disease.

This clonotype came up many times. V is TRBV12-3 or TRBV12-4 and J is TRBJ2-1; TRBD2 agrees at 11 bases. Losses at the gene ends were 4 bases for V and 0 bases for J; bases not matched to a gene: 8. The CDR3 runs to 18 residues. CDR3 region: CASSSTSGDPSSYNEQFF. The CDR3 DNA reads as TGTGCCAGCAGTTCGACTAGCGGGGATCCAAGCTCCTACAATGAGCAGTTCTTC.

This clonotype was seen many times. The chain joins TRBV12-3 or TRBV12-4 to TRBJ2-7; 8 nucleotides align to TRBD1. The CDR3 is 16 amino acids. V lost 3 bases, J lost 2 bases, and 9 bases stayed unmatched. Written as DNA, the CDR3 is TGTGCCAGCAGTTTCCCCGGGACAGGAGTTACCTACGAGCAGTACTTC. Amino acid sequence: CASSFPGTGVTYEQYF.

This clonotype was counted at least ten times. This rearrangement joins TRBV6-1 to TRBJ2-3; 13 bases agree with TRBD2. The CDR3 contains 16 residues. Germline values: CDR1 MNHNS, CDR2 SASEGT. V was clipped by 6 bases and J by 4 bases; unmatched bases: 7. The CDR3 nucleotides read TGTGCCAGCAGAGCTACTAGCGGGAGGGCCGCAGATACGCAGTATTTT. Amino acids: CASRATSGRAADTQYF.

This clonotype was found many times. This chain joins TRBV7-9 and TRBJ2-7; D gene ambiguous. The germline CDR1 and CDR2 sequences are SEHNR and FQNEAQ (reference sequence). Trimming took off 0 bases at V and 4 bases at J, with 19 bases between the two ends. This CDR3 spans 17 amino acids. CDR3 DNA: TGTGCCAGCAGCTTAGCAGAAGGCTTTACCTCACCTTACGAGCAGTACTTC. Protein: CASSLAEGFTSPYEQYF.

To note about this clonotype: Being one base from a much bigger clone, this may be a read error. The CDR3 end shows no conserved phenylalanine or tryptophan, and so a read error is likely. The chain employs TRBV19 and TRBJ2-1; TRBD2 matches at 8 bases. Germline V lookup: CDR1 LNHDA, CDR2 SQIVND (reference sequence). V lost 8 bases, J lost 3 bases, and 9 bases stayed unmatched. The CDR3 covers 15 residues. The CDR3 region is CASGKSAGDYNEQFL. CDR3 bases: TGTGCCAGTGGAAAGTCAGCGGGAGACTACAATGAGCAGTTCCTC.

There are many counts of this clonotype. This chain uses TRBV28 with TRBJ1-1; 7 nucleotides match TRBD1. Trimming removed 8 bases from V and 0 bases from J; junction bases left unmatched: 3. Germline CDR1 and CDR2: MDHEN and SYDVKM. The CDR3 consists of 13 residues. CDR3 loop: CASQTGLNTEAFF. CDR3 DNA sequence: TGTGCCAGCCAGACAGGGTTGAACACTGAAGCTTTCTTT.

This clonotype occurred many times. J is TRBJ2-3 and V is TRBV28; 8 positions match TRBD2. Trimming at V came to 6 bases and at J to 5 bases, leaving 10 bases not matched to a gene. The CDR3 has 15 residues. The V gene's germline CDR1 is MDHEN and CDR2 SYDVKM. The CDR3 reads CASRNPAGVGDTQYF. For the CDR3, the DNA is TGTGCCAGCAGAAACCCAGCGGGAGTGGGAGATACGCAGTATTTT. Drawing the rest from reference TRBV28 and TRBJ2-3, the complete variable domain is DVKVTQSSRYLVKRTGEKVFLECVQDMDHENMFWYRQDPGLGLRLIYFSYDVKMKEKGDIPEGYSVSREKKERFSLILESASTNQTSMYLCASRNPAGVGDTQYFGPGTRLTVL.

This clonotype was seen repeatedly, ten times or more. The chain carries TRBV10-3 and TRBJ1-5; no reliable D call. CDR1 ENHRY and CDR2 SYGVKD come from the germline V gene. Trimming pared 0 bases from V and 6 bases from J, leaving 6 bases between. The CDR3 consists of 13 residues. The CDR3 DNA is TGTGCCATCAGTGAGTCGACGGGTCAGCCCCAGCATTTT. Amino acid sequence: CAISESTGQPQHF.

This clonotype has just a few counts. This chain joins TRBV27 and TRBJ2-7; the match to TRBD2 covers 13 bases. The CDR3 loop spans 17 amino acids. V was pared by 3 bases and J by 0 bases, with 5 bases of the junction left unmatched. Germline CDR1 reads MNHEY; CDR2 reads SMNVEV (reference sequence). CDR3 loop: CASSLILAGGPSYEQYF. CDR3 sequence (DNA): TGTGCCAGCAGTTTGATACTAGCGGGAGGGCCCTCCTACGAGCAGTACTTC.

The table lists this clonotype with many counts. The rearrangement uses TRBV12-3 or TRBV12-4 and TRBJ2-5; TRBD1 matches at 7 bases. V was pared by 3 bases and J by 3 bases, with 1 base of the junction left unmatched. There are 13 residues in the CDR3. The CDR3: CASSFRGKETQYF. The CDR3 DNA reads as TGTGCCAGCAGTTTCAGGGGGAAAGAGACCCAGTACTTC.

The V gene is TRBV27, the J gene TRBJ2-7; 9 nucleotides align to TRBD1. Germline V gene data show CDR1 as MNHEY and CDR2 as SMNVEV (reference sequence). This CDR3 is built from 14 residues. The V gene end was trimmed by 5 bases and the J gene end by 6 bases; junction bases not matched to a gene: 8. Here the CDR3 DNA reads TGTGCCAGCAGTGGCTGGACAGGGGACCGCGAGCAGTACTTC. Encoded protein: CASSGWTGDREQYF.